This is a list of T cell receptor beta chains from one sample in a study of PD-1 blockade in classical Hodgkin lymphoma. The table came from immunoSEQ multiplex PCR; TCRdb's copy has only in-frame clones and leaves some out. This sample has tens of thousands of clones, with 70% to 80% found just once. Source: peripheral blood mononuclear cells (PBMCs), taken before the fourth cycle of nivolumab. These receptors all come from a human donor with classical Hodgkin lymphoma. Each CDR3 is given with its conserved first and last residue. D genes are given only for firm matches. Clone size is shown for a subset of rows, as once, few, many or a class of expanded clone.

.	TRBV7-2	TRBJ1-4	.	CASSSGAATNEKLFF	TGTGCCAGCAGCTCCGGGGCGGCTACTAATGAAAAACTGTTTTTT
TRBD1	TRBV7-8	TRBJ2-1	.	CASSLVLTGYNEQFF	TGTGCCAGCAGCTTAGTTTTGACAGGGTACAATGAGCAGTTCTTC
.	TRBV10-1	TRBJ2-2	few	CASSERRDPGELFF	TGCGCCAGCAGTGAGCGGAGGGATCCCGGGGAGCTGTTTTTT
.	TRBV5-4	TRBJ2-5	.	CAGGNQETQYF	TGTGCGGGCGGGAACCAAGAGACCCAGTACTTC
.	TRBV7-2	TRBJ2-6	.	CASSFSSGANVLTF	TGTGCCAGCAGCTTTAGCTCTGGGGCCAACGTCCTGACTTTC
TRBD2	TRBV7-2	TRBJ2-7	.	CASSPRTSGGAYEQYF	TGTGCCAGCAGCCCCCGAACTAGCGGGGGGGCCTACGAGCAGTACTTC
.	TRBV19	TRBJ2-2	few	CASSTQHTSNTGELFF	TGTGCCAGTAGTACCCAGCACACATCGAACACCGGGGAGCTGTTTTTT
TRBD1	TRBV9	TRBJ2-1	.	CASSVAGQGYPHEQFF	TGTGCCAGCAGCGTAGCGGGACAGGGTTACCCCCATGAGCAGTTCTTC
.	TRBV4-2	TRBJ2-5	many	CASSQDHLPASTQYF	TGTGCCAGCAGCCAAGATCACCTACCCGCCAGTACCCAGTACTTC
TRBD2	TRBV5-1	TRBJ2-1	.	CASSLGLAGGPENEQFF	TGCGCCAGCAGCTTGGGGCTAGCGGGAGGGCCTGAGAATGAGCAGTTCTTC
.	TRBV6-5	TRBJ2-3	.	CASSSDSLLDNTQYF	TGTGCCAGCAGTTCCGACTCCTTACTAGATAATACGCAGTATTTT
TRBD2	TRBV7-3	TRBJ2-7	.	CASSPAAGGLYEQYF	TGTGCCAGCAGCCCGGCAGCGGGGGGGCTGTACGAGCAGTACTTC
.	TRBV5-6	TRBJ1-1	.	CASTLAGWNTEAFF	TGTGCCAGCACCTTGGCGGGTTGGAACACTGAAGCTTTCTTT
.	TRBV4-1	TRBJ2-1	few	CASSQELGELDEQFF	TGCGCCAGCAGCCAAGAACTTGGGGAGCTCGATGAGCAGTTCTTC
.	TRBV18	TRBJ2-7	.	CASSPRSSYEQYF	TGTGCCAGCTCACCACGAAGCTCCTACGAGCAGTACTTC
.	TRBV5-1	TRBJ2-3	few	CASSFDSYTDTQYF	TGCGCCAGCAGCTTCGACTCGTACACAGATACGCAGTATTTT
.	TRBV4-2	TRBJ2-2	.	CASSQEIRDTGELFF	TGTGCCAGCAGCCAGGAGATCAGGGACACCGGGGAGCTGTTTTTT
TRBD2	TRBV5-4	TRBJ2-2	few	CASSLAGTTNTGELFF	TGTGCCAGCAGCTTGGCGGGGACTACTAACACCGGGGAGCTGTTTTTT
.	TRBV6-6	TRBJ1-5	.	CASSTPGGQPQHF	TGTGCCAGCAGCACACCCGGAGGGCAGCCCCAGCATTTT
TRBD2	TRBV6-1	TRBJ2-7	few	CASSEVRTSDEQYF	TGTGCCAGCAGTGAAGTCAGGACTAGCGACGAGCAGTACTTC
TRBD2	TRBV28	TRBJ2-7	.	CASNLGLAGVEQYF	TGTGCCAGCAATCTAGGACTAGCGGGAGTCGAGCAGTACTTC
.	TRBV6-5	TRBJ1-2	.	CASSYSSGANYGYTF	TGTGCCAGCAGTTACTCGTCTGGAGCTAACTATGGCTACACCTTC
TRBD1	TRBV28	TRBJ2-3	.	CASRGTGGTDTQYF	TGTGCCAGCAGAGGGACAGGCGGAACAGATACGCAGTATTTT
TRBD2	TRBV7-2	TRBJ2-5	.	CASSLWAGDWRETQYF	TGTGCCAGCAGCTTATGGGCGGGGGACTGGAGGGAGACCCAGTACTTC
.	TRBV2	TRBJ1-1	.	CASSERSTEAFF	TGTGCCAGCAGTGAACGAAGCACTGAAGCTTTCTTT
.	TRBV7-9	TRBJ1-1	few	CASSLVQGENTEAFF	TGTGCCAGCAGCTTAGTTCAGGGAGAGAACACTGAAGCTTTCTTT
.	TRBV18	TRBJ2-2	.	CASSKTQGQNTGELFF	TGTGCCAGCTCCAAGACGCAGGGACAGAACACCGGGGAGCTGTTTTTT
.	TRBV5-1	TRBJ1-1	.	CASSLAQGSNTEAFF	TGCGCCAGCAGCTTGGCCCAGGGGTCGAACACTGAAGCTTTCTTT
TRBD2	TRBV27	TRBJ2-2	.	CASSPGLAAGELFF	TGTGCCAGCAGTCCGGGACTAGCGGCCGGGGAGCTGTTTTTT
.	TRBV11-3	TRBJ2-1	.	CASHKGGAVDEQFF	TGTGCCAGCCATAAAGGGGGGGCGGTGGATGAGCAGTTCTTC
.	TRBV5-1	TRBJ2-3	.	CASSDDRPTDTQYF	TGCGCCAGCAGCGATGACAGACCCACAGATACGCAGTATTTT
.	TRBV15	TRBJ1-3	.	CATSRDLQAGNTIYF	TGTGCCACCAGCAGAGATCTGCAGGCTGGAAACACCATATATTTT
TRBD1	TRBV6-5	TRBJ2-7	once	CASSSPDRGTYEQYF	TGTGCCAGCAGTTCCCCGGACAGGGGTACCTACGAGCAGTACTTC
TRBD2	TRBV14	TRBJ2-7	medium-sized	CASSQEGRVHEQYF	TGTGCCAGCAGCCAAGAAGGGAGGGTGCACGAGCAGTACTTC
.	TRBV9	TRBJ2-2	.	CASSVAGTALYTGELFF	TGTGCCAGCAGCGTGGCCGGGACCGCGCTATACACCGGGGAGCTGTTTTTT
TRBD1	TRBV25-1	TRBJ1-5	few	CASNRQGKQPQHF	TGTGCCAGCAATAGACAGGGGAAACAGCCCCAGCATTTT
.	TRBV6-5	TRBJ2-3	.	CASSYSGRGSTDTQYF	TGTGCCAGCAGTTACTCAGGCAGGGGAAGCACAGATACGCAGTATTTT
TRBD2	TRBV5-1	TRBJ2-3	few	CASSLGGGTDTQYF	TGCGCCAGCAGCTTGGGCGGGGGGACAGATACGCAGTATTTT
TRBD1	TRBV10-3	TRBJ1-2	.	CAISPGQGYGYTF	TGTGCCATCAGTCCGGGACAGGGGTATGGCTACACCTTC
.	TRBV19	TRBJ2-1	.	CASSIQVSNYNEQFF	TGTGCCAGTAGTATCCAAGTGAGCAACTACAATGAGCAGTTCTTC
TRBD1	TRBV5-1	TRBJ1-1	.	CASSYGTGGTEAFF	TGCGCCAGCAGCTACGGGACAGGGGGGACTGAAGCTTTCTTT
TRBD1	TRBV7-8	TRBJ2-2	.	CASSLAGQGADTGELFF	TGTGCCAGCAGCTTAGCGGGACAGGGGGCCGATACCGGGGAGCTGTTTTTT
.	TRBV27	TRBJ1-5	.	CASSRQAGFGSNQPQHF	TGTGCCAGCTCCCGGCAGGCAGGGTTTGGGAGCAATCAGCCCCAGCATTTT
TRBD1	TRBV15	TRBJ1-3	.	CATSRSHGTGSGNTIYF	TGTGCCACCAGCAGGTCCCACGGGACAGGGTCTGGAAACACCATATATTTT
.	TRBV28	TRBJ2-3	.	CASSCRTESTDTQYF	TGTGCCAGCAGTTGTCGGACAGAAAGCACAGATACGCAGTATTTT
.	TRBV9	TRBJ1-3	.	CASSKGNTIYF	TGTGCCAGCAGTAAAGGAAACACCATATATTTT
TRBD2	TRBV4-1	TRBJ2-1	.	CASSQEGTSGDRGNEQFF	TGCGCCAGCAGCCAAGAGGGGACTAGCGGGGACCGTGGGAATGAGCAGTTCTTC
TRBD1	TRBV7-9	TRBJ1-4	.	CASSSNMGTGSNEKLFF	TGTGCCAGCAGCTCGAACATGGGGACAGGCTCTAATGAAAAACTGTTTTTT
TRBD2	TRBV12-5	TRBJ2-1	.	CASGLQREYNEQFF	TGTGCTAGTGGTCTCCAGCGGGAGTACAATGAGCAGTTCTTC
TRBD1	TRBV6-1	TRBJ1-1	.	CASSESGTVNTEAFF	TGTGCCAGCAGTGAATCGGGGACAGTGAACACTGAAGCTTTCTTT
.	TRBV6-6	TRBJ1-6	.	CASSWFRAGEGSPLHF	TGTGCCAGCAGTTGGTTCCGGGCAGGTGAGGGTTCACCCCTCCACTTT
.	TRBV7-9	TRBJ2-5	.	CASSFLGEETQYF	TGTGCCAGCAGCTTTCTCGGGGAGGAGACCCAGTACTTC
.	TRBV6-4	TRBJ2-2	.	CASSDSTANTGELFF	TGTGCCAGCAGTGACTCTACAGCGAACACCGGGGAGCTGTTTTTT